In its sample, the clone carrying this T cell receptor beta chain was seen a few times. The entry originates in a study of identical twins. MiXCR, run by TCRdb on the 5' RACE reads, gives a single entry per CDR3 protein. This table holds hundreds of thousands of distinct CDR3 sequences, over 9% found once. V was pared by 5 bases and J by 7 bases, with 15 bases between. This CDR3 has 14 residues. This same sample was also part of a study on yellow fever vaccine responses in identical twins. That work states: Twins reportedly mounted vaccine T cell responses that seemed partly convergent, partly personalized.

This sequence originates from a woman aged 18-29 years in good health. V gene TRBV12-3 or TRBV12-4 combines with J gene TRBJ2-1, with D perhaps given as TRBD1 or TRBD2 (6 bases each). Sequenced material: PBMCs. The CDR3 reads CASSPSRRGNEQFF. The CDR3 DNA reads as TGTGCCAGCAGTCCCTCGCGGAGGGGGAATGAGCAGTTCTTC.